A selection of T cell receptor beta chains follows, all from one sample in a study of cytomegalovirus exposure and HLA in healthy donors. The repertoire was sequenced with immunoSEQ multiplex PCR; TCRdb's copy has only in-frame clones and lacks some. The profile shows 100,000 to 150,000 clones, 82% of them singletons. The specimen sequenced was PBMCs. The receptors come from a boy younger than 10 in good health and CMV-seronegative. Both conserved end residues are part of each CDR3. A D gene is named only where the DNA matches it firmly. Expanded clones get a size class; other rows say once, few or many, or leave the size out.

>TRBJ2-3|NA|NA|TRBV18
CASSPPRRGLSTDTQYF
TGTGCCAGCTCACCACCGCGGCGGGGCCTTAGCACAGATACGCAGTATTTT
>TRBJ2-3|NA|NA|TRBV9
CASSGNRVISTDTQYF
TGTGCCAGCAGCGGGAACAGGGTAATTAGCACAGATACGCAGTATTTT
>TRBJ1-1|NA|NA|TRBV9
CASSSSLPRGRGTEAFF
TGTGCCAGCAGCAGTAGCCTCCCCCGGGGCAGGGGTACTGAAGCTTTCTTT
>TRBJ2-1|NA|NA|TRBV27
CASSLRQHNEQFF
TGTGCCAGCAGCCTCCGACAGCACAATGAGCAGTTCTTC
>TRBJ2-2|NA|few|TRBV5-4
CASSLARTGELFF
TGTGCCAGCAGTTTAGCTAGGACCGGGGAGCTGTTTTTT
>TRBJ1-1|NA|few|TRBV19
CASSIGGVNTEAFF
TGTGCCAGTAGTATAGGCGGGGTGAACACTGAAGCTTTCTTT
>TRBJ2-1|NA|few|TRBV4-3
CASSQDRGGYYNEQFF
TGCGCCAGCAGCCAAGATAGGGGGGGGTACTACAATGAGCAGTTCTTC
>TRBJ2-5|NA|few|TRBV7-9
CASSLEGLDGKTQYF
TGTGCCAGCAGCTTAGAGGGACTCGATGGGAAGACCCAGTACTTC
>TRBJ1-1|TRBD1|NA|TRBV5-1
CASSLNLGDRASTEAFF
TGCGCCAGCAGCTTGAATTTAGGGGACAGGGCGAGCACTGAAGCTTTCTTT
>TRBJ2-7|NA|NA|TRBV7-6
CASSLVTAEQYF
TGTGCCAGCAGCTTAGTGACAGCTGAGCAGTACTTC
>TRBJ1-3|TRBD1|NA|TRBV5-1
CASSLDRGGNTIYF
TGCGCCAGCTCCCTAGACAGGGGGGGAAACACCATATATTTT
>TRBJ2-7|TRBD2|NA|TRBV6-5
CASSYSREGNYEQYF
TGTGCCAGCAGTTACTCGAGGGAGGGAAACTACGAGCAGTACTTC
>TRBJ2-5|TRBD2|once|TRBV7-9
CASSLKSGGAWETQYF
TGTGCCAGCAGCTTAAAGAGCGGGGGGGCCTGGGAGACCCAGTACTTC
>TRBJ1-3|NA|NA|TRBV27
CASRADSGNTIYF
TGTGCCAGCAGGGCGGACAGTGGAAACACCATATATTTT
>TRBJ2-6|NA|NA|TRBV18
CASSAQGALTGANVLTF
TGTGCCAGCTCAGCCCAAGGGGCGCTAACTGGGGCCAACGTCCTGACTTTC
>TRBJ1-2|NA|NA|TRBV5-4
CASSESRQVPYGYTF
TGTGCCAGCAGCGAGAGTCGACAGGTCCCCTATGGCTACACCTTC
>TRBJ2-3|NA|NA|TRBV7-2
CASSLFTDTQYF
TGTGCCAGCAGCCTCTTCACAGATACGCAGTATTTT
>TRBJ1-1|NA|NA|TRBV5-6
CASSLREGRTEAFF
TGTGCCAGCAGCTTGCGGGAAGGGAGGACTGAAGCTTTCTTT
>TRBJ1-3|TRBD1|NA|TRBV6-5
CASSYGQGGGNTIYF
TGTGCCAGCAGTTACGGACAGGGAGGTGGAAACACCATATATTTT
>TRBJ1-2|NA|NA|TRBV19
CASSTVGSYGYTF
TGTGCCAGTAGTACGGTCGGGAGCTATGGCTACACCTTC
>TRBJ1-1|TRBD1|NA|TRBV16
CASSPWTGGDEAFF
TGTGCCAGCAGCCCCTGGACAGGGGGTGATGAAGCTTTCTTT
>TRBJ2-5|NA|NA|TRBV5-1
CASSFAVEETQYF
TGCGCCAGCAGCTTCGCCGTAGAAGAGACCCAGTACTTC
>TRBJ1-5|TRBD1|NA|TRBV7-8
CASGIRGPGNQPQHF
TGTGCCAGCGGAATCAGGGGGCCGGGCAATCAGCCCCAGCATTTT
>TRBJ2-3|TRBD1|NA|TRBV6-5
CASSTDRGPVDTQYF
TGTGCCAGCAGTACCGACAGGGGGCCGGTAGATACGCAGTATTTT
>TRBJ2-1|TRBD2|NA|TRBV30
CAWSVPAGSYNEQFF
TGTGCCTGGAGTGTCCCAGCGGGGAGCTACAATGAGCAGTTCTTC
>TRBJ2-3|TRBD1|NA|TRBV7-9
CASSLGQGEVDTQYF
TGTGCCAGCAGCTTAGGACAGGGGGAGGTAGATACGCAGTATTTT
>TRBJ1-5|NA|once|TRBV2
CASSLIYSNQPQHF
TGTGCCAGCAGTCTTATTTATAGCAATCAGCCCCAGCATTTT
>TRBJ2-4|NA|once|TRBV5-1
CASSLVAAGQQNIQYF
TGCGCCAGCAGCTTGGTAGCTGCGGGACAGCAAAACATTCAGTACTTC
>TRBJ2-2|NA|NA|TRBV4-3
CASSHGRNTGELFF
TGCGCCAGCAGCCATGGGAGGAACACCGGGGAGCTGTTTTTT
>TRBJ2-1|NA|NA|TRBV6-6
CASSISLSSYNEQFF
TGTGCCAGCAGCATATCGTTGAGCTCCTACAATGAGCAGTTCTTC
>TRBJ2-7|TRBD1|NA|TRBV2
CASRKNRGVASYEQYF
TGTGCCAGCAGAAAAAACAGGGGTGTAGCCTCCTACGAGCAGTACTTC
>TRBJ2-1|TRBD2|NA|TRBV27
CASSVRTSGTSYNEQFF
TGTGCCAGCAGTGTTAGGACTAGCGGGACTTCCTACAATGAGCAGTTCTTC
>TRBJ2-2|TRBD1|NA|TRBV15
CATSRVETGVTGELFF
TGTGCCACCAGCAGAGTGGAGACAGGGGTTACCGGGGAGCTGTTTTTT
>TRBJ1-2|NA|NA|TRBV2
CASSEASYGYTF
TGTGCCAGCAGTGAGGCTAGCTATGGCTACACCTTC
>TRBJ2-5|NA|few|TRBV7-7
CASSPHGRGETQYF
TGTGCTAGCAGCCCCCACGGGAGAGGGGAGACCCAGTACTTC
>TRBJ1-2|TRBD1|NA|TRBV6-5
CASSYSNRGRGYTF
TGTGCCAGCAGTTACTCGAACAGGGGGAGAGGCTACACCTTC
>TRBJ2-5|NA|once|TRBV6-1
CASSGGDQETQYF
TGTGCCAGCAGTGGGGGGGATCAAGAGACCCAGTACTTC
>TRBJ2-2|TRBD1|NA|TRBV5-1
CASSLDTGAGELFF
TGCGCCAGCAGCTTAGACACAGGGGCCGGGGAGCTGTTTTTT
>TRBJ2-7|TRBD1|NA|TRBV27
CASGRQGVLYEQYF
TGTGCCAGCGGCCGACAGGGGGTATTATACGAGCAGTACTTC
>TRBJ1-1|NA|NA|TRBV11-3
CASSPSRDEAFF
TGTGCCAGCAGCCCCTCCCGGGATGAAGCTTTCTTT
>TRBJ2-3|NA|NA|TRBV19
CASSRDTYRTDTQYF
TGTGCCAGTAGTAGGGACACCTACCGCACAGATACGCAGTATTTT
>TRBJ1-2|NA|NA|TRBV7-3
CASSLKGGPDYGYTF
TGTGCCAGCAGCTTAAAGGGGGGGCCAGACTATGGCTACACCTTC
>TRBJ2-3|TRBD2|few|TRBV27
CASRNSGRTDTQYF
TGTGCCAGCAGAAATAGCGGGAGGACAGATACGCAGTATTTT
>TRBJ2-5|NA|NA|TRBV7-9
CASSFKGPRGETQYF
TGTGCCAGCAGCTTCAAGGGCCCTCGGGGTGAGACCCAGTACTTC
>TRBJ2-7|TRBD1|NA|TRBV18
CASSRDRGSYEQYF
TGTGCCAGCTCGCGGGACAGGGGATCCTACGAGCAGTACTTC
>TRBJ2-1|TRBD1|NA|TRBV30
CAWSEGQGDNEQFF
TGTGCCTGGAGCGAGGGACAGGGAGACAATGAGCAGTTCTTC
>TRBJ2-1|TRBD2|NA|TRBV30
CAWTTAGGNNEQFF
TGTGCCTGGACTACAGCGGGAGGCAACAATGAGCAGTTCTTC
>TRBJ2-3|NA|NA|TRBV6-4
CASSDSAGKPDTQYF
TGTGCCAGCAGTGACTCCGCGGGTAAGCCAGATACGCAGTATTTT
>TRBJ2-1|NA|NA|TRBV6-5
CASSYERNNEQFF
TGTGCCAGCAGTTACGAGAGAAACAATGAGCAGTTCTTC
>TRBJ1-1|NA|NA|TRBV7-2
CASSLGDRYTEAFF
TGTGCCAGCAGCCTCGGCGACAGATACACTGAAGCTTTCTTT
>TRBJ1-1|TRBD1|NA|TRBV27
CASSRQRQGRGDTEAFF
TGTGCCAGCAGTCGGCAACGACAGGGAAGAGGGGACACTGAAGCTTTCTTT
>TRBJ2-6|NA|once|TRBV10-3
CAISDRVPGANVLTF
TGTGCCATCAGTGATCGGGTTCCTGGGGCCAACGTCCTGACTTTC
>TRBJ1-1|TRBD1|few|TRBV19
CASSIKTGGRMNTEAFF
TGTGCCAGTAGTATTAAGACAGGGGGCAGGATGAACACTGAAGCTTTCTTT
>TRBJ2-2|NA|NA|TRBV2
CANSLNTGELFF
TGTGCCAACAGTCTGAACACCGGGGAGCTGTTTTTT
>TRBJ2-5|TRBD2|NA|TRBV7-9
CASSPLGGLAGAGAQYF
TGTGCCAGCAGCCCGTTAGGGGGGCTAGCGGGGGCCGGGGCCCAGTACTTC
>TRBJ2-7|TRBD2|NA|TRBV7-2
CASSLPQGLRDEQYF
TGTGCCAGCAGCTTACCCCAGGGACTAAGGGACGAGCAGTACTTC
>TRBJ1-1|NA|NA|TRBV4-1
CASSQERLNTEAFF
TGCGCCAGCAGCCAGGAGAGACTTAACACTGAAGCTTTCTTT
>TRBJ1-4|NA|NA|TRBV19
CASSIRRDEKLFF
TGTGCCAGTAGTATTAGACGGGATGAAAAACTGTTTTTT
>TRBJ1-1|NA|NA|TRBV19
CASDREGNTEAFF
TGTGCCAGCGATCGAGAGGGGAACACTGAAGCTTTCTTT
>TRBJ1-5|NA|NA|TRBV29-1
CSVELDINQPQHF
TGCAGCGTTGAACTGGACATCAATCAGCCCCAGCATTTT